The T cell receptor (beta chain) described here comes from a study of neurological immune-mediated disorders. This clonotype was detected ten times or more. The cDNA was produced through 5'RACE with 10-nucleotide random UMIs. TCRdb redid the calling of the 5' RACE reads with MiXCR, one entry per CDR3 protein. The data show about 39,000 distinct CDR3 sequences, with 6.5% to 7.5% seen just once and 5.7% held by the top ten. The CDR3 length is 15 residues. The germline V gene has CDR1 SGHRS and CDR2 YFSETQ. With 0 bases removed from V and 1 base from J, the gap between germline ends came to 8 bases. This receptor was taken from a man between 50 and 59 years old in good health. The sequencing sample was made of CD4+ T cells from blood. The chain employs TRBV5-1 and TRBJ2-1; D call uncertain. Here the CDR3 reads CASSLVGESYNEQFF. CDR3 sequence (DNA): TGCGCCAGCAGCTTGGTTGGCGAATCCTACAATGAGCAGTTCTTC.